The T cell receptor (beta chain) under discussion was sequenced for a study of memory CD4+ T cells and cytomegalovirus serostatus. Produced via immunoSEQ multiplex PCR; TCRdb's table is partial and in-frame only. In the table there are approximately 30,000 clones, roughly 80% of which are singletons. In germline, CDR1 is SQVTM, CDR2 ANQGSEA. Germline trimming cut 6 bases from V and 3 bases from J; bases unmatched to any gene: 2. The CDR3 contains 12 residues. The sort gate was single viable CD3+CD4+CD8-CD45RO+ cells for memory CD4+ T cells. The sequenced sample consisted of memory CD4+ T cells from blood. The V gene is TRBV29-1, the J gene TRBJ1-2; 9 bases are a match to TRBD1. The receptor comes from an adult in good health and CMV-seronegative. Some clones in this sample may be carry-over from other donors' samples. The CDR3 loop reads CSVDRGDYGYTF. The CDR3 region has the DNA TGCAGCGTGGACAGGGGCGACTATGGCTACACCTTC.